The source of this T cell receptor (beta chain) is a study of T cell changes during pregnancy in multiple sclerosis. Some clones are missing from TCRdb's copy, which holds only in-frame ones; the method was immunoSEQ multiplex PCR. The top ten clones hold around 2% of a sample with some 77,000 clones, 75% to 90% of them seen once. Germline trimming cut 0 bases from V and 5 bases from J; bases unmatched to any gene: 8. Germline loops: CDR1 SGHDN, CDR2 FVKESK. The CDR3 is 17 residues long. This clonotype was sampled from a female donor with multiple sclerosis, enrolled in a pregnancy study. The input for sequencing was peripheral blood, taken before pregnancy. The chain carries TRBV14 and TRBJ2-2, with 8 bases matching TRBD1. Here the CDR3 reads CASSQDWTGMRTGELFF. In nucleotides, the CDR3 is TGTGCCAGCAGCCAAGATTGGACAGGGATGAGGACCGGGGAGCTGTTTTTT.